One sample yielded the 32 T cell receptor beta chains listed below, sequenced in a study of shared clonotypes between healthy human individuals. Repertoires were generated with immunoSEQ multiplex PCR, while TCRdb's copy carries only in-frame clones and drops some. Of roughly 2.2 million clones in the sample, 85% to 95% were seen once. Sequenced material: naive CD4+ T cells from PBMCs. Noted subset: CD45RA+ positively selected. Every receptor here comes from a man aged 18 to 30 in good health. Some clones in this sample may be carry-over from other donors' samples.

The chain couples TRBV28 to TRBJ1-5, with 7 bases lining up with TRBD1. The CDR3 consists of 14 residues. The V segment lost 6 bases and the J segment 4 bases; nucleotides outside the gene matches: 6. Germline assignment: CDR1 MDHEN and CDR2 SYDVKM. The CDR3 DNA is TGTGCCAGCAGCAAAACAGGGGATAATCAGCCCCAGCATTTT. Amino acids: CASSKTGDNQPQHF.

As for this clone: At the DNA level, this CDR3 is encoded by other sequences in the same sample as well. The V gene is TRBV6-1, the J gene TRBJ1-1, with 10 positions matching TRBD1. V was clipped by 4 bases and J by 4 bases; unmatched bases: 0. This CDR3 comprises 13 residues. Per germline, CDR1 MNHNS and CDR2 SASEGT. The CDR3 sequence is CASSGDRGTEAFF. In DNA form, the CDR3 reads TGTGCCAGCAGTGGGGACAGGGGCACTGAAGCTTTCTTT.

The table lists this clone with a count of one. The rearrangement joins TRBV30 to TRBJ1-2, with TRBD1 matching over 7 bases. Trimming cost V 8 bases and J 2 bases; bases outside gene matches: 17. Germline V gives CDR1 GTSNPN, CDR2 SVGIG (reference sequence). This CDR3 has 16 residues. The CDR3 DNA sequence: TGTGCCGGCGTGGGGACAGCCCAGCCCAAGAACTATGGCTACACCTTC. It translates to CAGVGTAQPKNYGYTF.

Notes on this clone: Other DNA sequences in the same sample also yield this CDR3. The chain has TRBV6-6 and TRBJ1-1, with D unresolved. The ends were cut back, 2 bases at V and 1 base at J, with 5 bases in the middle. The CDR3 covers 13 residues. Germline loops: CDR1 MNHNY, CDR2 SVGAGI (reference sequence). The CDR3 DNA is TGTGCCAGCAGTTACAGGCAGAACACTGAAGCTTTCTTT. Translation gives CASSYRQNTEAFF.

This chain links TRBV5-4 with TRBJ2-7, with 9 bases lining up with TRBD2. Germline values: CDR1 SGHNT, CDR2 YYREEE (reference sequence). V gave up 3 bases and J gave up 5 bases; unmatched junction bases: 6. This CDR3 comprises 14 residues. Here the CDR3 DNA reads TGTGCCAGCAGCTCTAGCGGGATGTCCCACGAGCAGTACTTC. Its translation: CASSSSGMSHEQYF.

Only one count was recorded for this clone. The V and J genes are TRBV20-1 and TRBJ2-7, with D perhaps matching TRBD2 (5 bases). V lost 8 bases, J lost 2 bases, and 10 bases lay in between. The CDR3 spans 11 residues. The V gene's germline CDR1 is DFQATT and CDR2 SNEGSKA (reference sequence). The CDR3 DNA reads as TGCAGTTCCAGAGGGACCTACGAGCAGTACTTC. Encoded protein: CSSRGTYEQYF.

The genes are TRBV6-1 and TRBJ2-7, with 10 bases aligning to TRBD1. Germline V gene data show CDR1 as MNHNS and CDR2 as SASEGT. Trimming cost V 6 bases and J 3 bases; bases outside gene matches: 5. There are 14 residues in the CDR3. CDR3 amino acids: CASRRDRGGYEQYF. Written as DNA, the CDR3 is TGTGCCAGCAGGAGGGACAGGGGCGGCTACGAGCAGTACTTC.

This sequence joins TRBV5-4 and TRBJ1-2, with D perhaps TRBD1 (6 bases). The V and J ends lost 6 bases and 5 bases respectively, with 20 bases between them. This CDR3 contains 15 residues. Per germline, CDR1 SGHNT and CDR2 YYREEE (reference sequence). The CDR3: CASKRRGGAGYGYTF. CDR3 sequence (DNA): TGTGCCAGCAAACGGAGGGGGGGCGCAGGATATGGCTACACCTTC.

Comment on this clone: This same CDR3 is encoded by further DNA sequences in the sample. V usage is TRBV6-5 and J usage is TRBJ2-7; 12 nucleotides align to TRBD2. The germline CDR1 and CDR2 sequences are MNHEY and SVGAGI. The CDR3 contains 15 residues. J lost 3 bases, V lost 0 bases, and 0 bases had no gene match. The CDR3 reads CASSYSTSGSYEQYF. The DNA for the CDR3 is TGTGCCAGCAGTTACTCGACTAGCGGGAGCTACGAGCAGTACTTC.

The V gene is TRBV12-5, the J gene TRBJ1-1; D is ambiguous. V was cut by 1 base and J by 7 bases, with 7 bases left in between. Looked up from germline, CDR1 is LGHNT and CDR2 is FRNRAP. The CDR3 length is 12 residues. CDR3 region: CASGLEDIEAFF. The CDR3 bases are TGTGCTAGTGGTTTGGAAGATATTGAAGCTTTCTTT.

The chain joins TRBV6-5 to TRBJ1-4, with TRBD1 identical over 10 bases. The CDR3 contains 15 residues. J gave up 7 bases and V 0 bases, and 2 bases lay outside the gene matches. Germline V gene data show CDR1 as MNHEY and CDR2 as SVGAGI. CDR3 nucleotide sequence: TGTGCCAGCAGTTACTCCGGGACAGGGGCTGAAAAACTGTTTTTT. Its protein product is CASSYSGTGAEKLFF.

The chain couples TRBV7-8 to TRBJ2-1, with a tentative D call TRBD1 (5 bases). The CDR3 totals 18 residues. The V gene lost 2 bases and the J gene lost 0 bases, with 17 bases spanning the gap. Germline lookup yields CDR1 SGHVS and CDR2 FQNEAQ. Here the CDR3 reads CASSLRGQIETSYNEQFF. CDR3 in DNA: TGTGCCAGCAGCTTAAGGGGCCAAATCGAAACCTCCTACAATGAGCAGTTCTTC.

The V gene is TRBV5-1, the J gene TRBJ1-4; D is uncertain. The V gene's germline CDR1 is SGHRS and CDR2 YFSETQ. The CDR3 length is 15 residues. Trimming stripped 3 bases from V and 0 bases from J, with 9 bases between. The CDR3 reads CASSWLHATNEKLFF. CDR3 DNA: TGCGCCAGCAGCTGGCTACATGCAACTAATGAAAAACTGTTTTTT.

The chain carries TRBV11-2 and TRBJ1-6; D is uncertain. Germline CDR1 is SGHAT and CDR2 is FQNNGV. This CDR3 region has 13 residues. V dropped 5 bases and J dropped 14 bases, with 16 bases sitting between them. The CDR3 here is CASSPQAEQALHF. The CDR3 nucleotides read TGTGCCAGCAGCCCCCAGGCGGAGCAGGCCCTCCACTTT. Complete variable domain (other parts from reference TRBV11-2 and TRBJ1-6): EAGVAQSPRYKIIEKRQSVAFWCNPISGHATLYWYQQILGQGPKLLIQFQNNGVVDDSQLPKDRFSAERLKGVDSTLKIQPAKLEDSAVYLCASSPQAEQALHFGNGTRLTVT.

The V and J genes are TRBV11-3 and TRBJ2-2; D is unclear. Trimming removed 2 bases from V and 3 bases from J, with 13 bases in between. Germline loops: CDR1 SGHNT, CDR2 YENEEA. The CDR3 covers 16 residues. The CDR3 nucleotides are TGTGCCAGCAGCTTATACCGCCGGGCAGACACCGGGGAGCTGTTTTTT. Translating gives CASSLYRRADTGELFF. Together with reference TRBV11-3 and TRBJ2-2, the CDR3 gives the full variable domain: EAGVVQSPRYKIIEKKQPVAFWCNPISGHNTLYWYLQNLGQGPELLIRYENEEAVDDSQLPKDRFSAERLKGVDSTLKIQPAELGDSAVYLCASSLYRRADTGELFFGEGSRLTVL.

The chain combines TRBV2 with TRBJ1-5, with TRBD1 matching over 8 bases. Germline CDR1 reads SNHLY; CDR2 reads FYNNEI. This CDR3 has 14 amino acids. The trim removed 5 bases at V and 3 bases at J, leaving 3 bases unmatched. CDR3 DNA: TGTGCCAGCAGTCCGACAGGGGACAATCAGCCCCAGCATTTT. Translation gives CASSPTGDNQPQHF.

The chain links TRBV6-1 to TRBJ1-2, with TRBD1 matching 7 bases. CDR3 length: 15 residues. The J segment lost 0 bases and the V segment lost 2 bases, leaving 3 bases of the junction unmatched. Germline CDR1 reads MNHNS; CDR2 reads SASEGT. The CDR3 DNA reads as TGTGCCAGCAGTGAAAGGGGGCGAGCTAACTATGGCTACACCTTC. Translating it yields CASSERGRANYGYTF.

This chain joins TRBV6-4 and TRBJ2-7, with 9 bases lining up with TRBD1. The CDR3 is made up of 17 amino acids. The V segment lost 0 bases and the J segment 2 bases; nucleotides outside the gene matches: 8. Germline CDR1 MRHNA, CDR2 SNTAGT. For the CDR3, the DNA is TGTGCCAGCAGTGACTCGACTCCGGGACAGGGAACCTACGAGCAGTACTTC. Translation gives CASSDSTPGQGTYEQYF.

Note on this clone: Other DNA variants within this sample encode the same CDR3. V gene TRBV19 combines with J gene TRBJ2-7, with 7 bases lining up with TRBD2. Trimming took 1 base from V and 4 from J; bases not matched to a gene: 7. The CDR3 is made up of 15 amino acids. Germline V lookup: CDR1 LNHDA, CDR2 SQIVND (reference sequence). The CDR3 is CASSIGAGTIYEQYF. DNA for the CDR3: TGTGCCAGTAGTATAGGAGCGGGAACTATTTACGAGCAGTACTTC.

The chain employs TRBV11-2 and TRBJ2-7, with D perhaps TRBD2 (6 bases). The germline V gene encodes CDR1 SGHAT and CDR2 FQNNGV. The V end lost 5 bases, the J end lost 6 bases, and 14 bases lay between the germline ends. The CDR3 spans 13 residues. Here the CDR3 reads CASSPIQGGEQYF. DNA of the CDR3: TGTGCCAGCAGCCCTATCCAGGGAGGCGAGCAGTACTTC.

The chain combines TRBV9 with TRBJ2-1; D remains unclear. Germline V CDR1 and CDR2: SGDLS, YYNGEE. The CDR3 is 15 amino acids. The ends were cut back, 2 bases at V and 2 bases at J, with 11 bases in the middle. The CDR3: CASSVTAEAYNEQFF. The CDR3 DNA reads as TGTGCCAGCAGCGTTACGGCCGAGGCCTACAATGAGCAGTTCTTC. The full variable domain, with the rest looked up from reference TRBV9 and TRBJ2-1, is DSGVTQTPKHLITATGQRVTLRCSPRSGDLSVYWYQQSLDQGLQFLIQYYNGEERAKGNILERFSAQQFPDLHSELNLSSLELGDSALYFCASSVTAEAYNEQFFGPGTRLTVL.

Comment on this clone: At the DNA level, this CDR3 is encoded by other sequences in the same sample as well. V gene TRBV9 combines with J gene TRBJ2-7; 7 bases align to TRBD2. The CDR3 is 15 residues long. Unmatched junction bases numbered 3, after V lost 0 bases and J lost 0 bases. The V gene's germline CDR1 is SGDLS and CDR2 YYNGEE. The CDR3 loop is CASSVEASGSYEQYF. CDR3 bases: TGTGCCAGCAGCGTAGAGGCTAGCGGCTCCTACGAGCAGTACTTC.

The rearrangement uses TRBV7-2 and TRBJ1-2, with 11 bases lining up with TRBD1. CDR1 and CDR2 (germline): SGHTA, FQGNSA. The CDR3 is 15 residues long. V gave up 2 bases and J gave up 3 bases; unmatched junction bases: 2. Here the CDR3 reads CASSLRDRGYYGYTF. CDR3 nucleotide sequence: TGTGCCAGCAGCTTAAGGGACAGGGGGTACTATGGCTACACCTTC.

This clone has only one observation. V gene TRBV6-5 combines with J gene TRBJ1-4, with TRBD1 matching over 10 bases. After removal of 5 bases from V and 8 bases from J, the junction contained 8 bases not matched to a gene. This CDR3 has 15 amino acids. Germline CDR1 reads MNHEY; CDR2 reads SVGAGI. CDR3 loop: CASSNRQGAREKLFF. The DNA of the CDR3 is TGTGCCAGCAGTAACCGACAGGGGGCGCGGGAAAAACTGTTTTTT.

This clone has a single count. DNA for the CDR3: TGTGCCAGCAGCCCTCGTGGGACTAGGCACAACAAGGGGGGCAATGAGCAGTTCTTC. Translated, it gives CASSPRGTRHNKGGNEQFF. The V call is TRBV11-3, the J call TRBJ2-1; 8 positions match TRBD2. CDR1 and CDR2 from the germline V gene are SGHNT and YENEEA. V dropped 5 bases and J dropped 6; count of bases not matched to a gene: 21. The CDR3 has 19 amino acids.

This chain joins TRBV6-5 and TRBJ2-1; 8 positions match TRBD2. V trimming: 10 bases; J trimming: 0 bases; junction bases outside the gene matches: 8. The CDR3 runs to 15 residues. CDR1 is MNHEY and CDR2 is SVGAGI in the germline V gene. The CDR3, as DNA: TGTGCCACCAAACCCAGCGGGAGCTCCTACAATGAGCAGTTCTTC. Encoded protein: CATKPSGSSYNEQFF.

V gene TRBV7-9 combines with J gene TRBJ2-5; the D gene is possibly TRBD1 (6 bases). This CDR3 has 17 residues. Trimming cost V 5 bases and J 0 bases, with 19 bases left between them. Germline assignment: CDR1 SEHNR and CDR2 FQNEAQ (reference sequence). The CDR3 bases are TGTGCCAGCAGCGAACATCGGGACACATACTACCAAGAGACCCAGTACTTC. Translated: CASSEHRDTYYQETQYF.

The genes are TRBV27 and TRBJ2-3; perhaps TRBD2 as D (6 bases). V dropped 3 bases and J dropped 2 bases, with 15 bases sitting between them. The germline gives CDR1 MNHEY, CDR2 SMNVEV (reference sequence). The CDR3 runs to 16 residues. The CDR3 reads CASSFAGLPYTDTQYF. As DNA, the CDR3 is TGTGCCAGCAGTTTCGCGGGACTGCCCTACACAGATACGCAGTATTTT.

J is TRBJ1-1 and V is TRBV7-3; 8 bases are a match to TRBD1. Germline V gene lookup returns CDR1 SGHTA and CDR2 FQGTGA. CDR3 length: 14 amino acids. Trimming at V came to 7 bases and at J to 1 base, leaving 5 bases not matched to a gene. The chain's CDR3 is CASKPTGGNTEAFF. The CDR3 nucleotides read TGTGCCAGCAAACCAACAGGGGGGAACACTGAAGCTTTCTTT.

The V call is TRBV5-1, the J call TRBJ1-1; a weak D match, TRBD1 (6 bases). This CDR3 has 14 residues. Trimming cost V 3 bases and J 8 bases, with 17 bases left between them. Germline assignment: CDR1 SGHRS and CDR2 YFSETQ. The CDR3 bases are TGCGCCAGCAGCTCGGGATCGGGGGACATGGAAGCTTTCTTT. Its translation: CASSSGSGDMEAFF.

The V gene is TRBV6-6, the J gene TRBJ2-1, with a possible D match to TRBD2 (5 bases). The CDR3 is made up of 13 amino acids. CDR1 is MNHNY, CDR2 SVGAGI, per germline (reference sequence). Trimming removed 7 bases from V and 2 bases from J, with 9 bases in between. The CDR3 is CASKDGAYNEQFF. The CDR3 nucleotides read TGTGCCAGCAAGGACGGGGCCTACAATGAGCAGTTCTTC.

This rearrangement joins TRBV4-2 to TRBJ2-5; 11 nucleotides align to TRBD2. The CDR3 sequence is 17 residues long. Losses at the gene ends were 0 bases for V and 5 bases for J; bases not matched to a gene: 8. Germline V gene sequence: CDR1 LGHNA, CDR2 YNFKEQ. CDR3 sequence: CASSQEGLAAAGETQYF. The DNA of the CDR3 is TGTGCCAGCAGCCAAGAGGGACTAGCGGCCGCCGGTGAGACCCAGTACTTC.